Each of the 19 T cell receptor beta chains below was sequenced from the same sample in a study of blood T cell repertoires in COVID-19. Libraries were prepared by immunoSEQ multiplex PCR; TCRdb keeps only in-frame clonotypes and omits some of them. The sample holds around 200,000 clones, more than 85% seen once. Sequencing was carried out using peripheral blood. Every receptor here comes from a man aged 35-49 years with acute or convalescent COVID-19.

This rearrangement joins TRBV7-9 to TRBJ2-3, with 9 bases fitting TRBD2. The CDR3 totals 15 residues. From germline, CDR1 is SEHNR and CDR2 FQNEAQ (reference sequence). The trim removed 3 bases at V and 5 bases at J, leaving 6 bases unmatched. CDR3 protein: CASSLASGAGDTQYF. In nucleotides, the CDR3 is TGTGCCAGCAGCTTGGCTAGCGGGGCGGGAGATACGCAGTATTTT. Variable domain in full (rest from reference TRBV7-9 and TRBJ2-3): DTGVSQNPRHKITKRGQNVTFRCDPISEHNRLYWYRQTLGQGPEFLTYFQNEAQLEKSRLLSDRFSAERPKGSFSTLEIQRTEQGDSAMYLCASSLASGAGDTQYFGPGTRLTVL.

The chain is built from TRBV9 and TRBJ2-5, with TRBD2 identical over 8 bases. The CDR3 length is 15 residues. V gave up 0 bases and J gave up 4 bases; unmatched junction bases: 5. Germline-derived CDR1 and CDR2 are SGDLS and YYNGEE. CDR3 nucleotides: TGTGCCAGCAGCGTAGGGCCGGGAGGGCGAGAGACCCAGTACTTC. Its protein product is CASSVGPGGRETQYF.

This chain links TRBV19 with TRBJ2-6; no clear D gene. Germline V gene sequence: CDR1 LNHDA, CDR2 SQIVND (reference sequence). Trimming took 5 bases from V and 4 from J, leaving 15 bases between them. The CDR3 covers 16 residues. The CDR3 sequence is CASSFTPGSGANVLTF. The CDR3 bases are TGTGCCAGTAGTTTCACGCCCGGGTCAGGGGCCAACGTCCTGACTTTC. Using reference TRBV19 and TRBJ2-6 for the parts outside the CDR3, the full variable domain is DGGITQSPKYLFRKEGQNVTLSCEQNLNHDAMYWYRQDPGQGLRLIYYSQIVNDFQKGDIAEGYSVSREKKESFPLTVTSAQKNPTAFYLCASSFTPGSGANVLTFGAGSRLTVL.

The chain couples TRBV11-2 to TRBJ2-5; 8 positions match TRBD2. CDR3 length equals 14 residues. J gave up 5 bases and V 8 bases, and 10 bases lay outside the gene matches. Germline V gene lookup returns CDR1 SGHAT and CDR2 FQNNGV. In DNA form, the CDR3 reads TGTGCCAGCTGTCGGGAGGGGGGTTTGGAGACCCAGTACTTC. Amino acid sequence: CASCREGGLETQYF.

V usage is TRBV28 and J usage is TRBJ2-5; tentative D call: TRBD1 (5 bases). The V gene lost 3 bases and the J gene lost 3 bases, with 8 bases spanning the gap. The CDR3 is 13 amino acids. The germline gives CDR1 MDHEN, CDR2 SYDVKM. The CDR3 is CASSFPGKETQYF. In nucleotides, the CDR3 is TGTGCCAGCAGTTTTCCAGGGAAAGAGACCCAGTACTTC.

CDR3 in amino acids: CASSSRGNTEAFF. In nucleotides, the CDR3 is TGTGCCAGCAGCTCCCGGGGGAACACTGAAGCTTTCTTT. The chain carries TRBV7-2 and TRBJ1-1, with D unresolved. The V gene's germline CDR1 is SGHTA and CDR2 FQGNSA. Trimming left V 4 bases short and J 1 base short, with 7 bases between. The CDR3 has 13 residues.

The chain recombines TRBV5-1 with TRBJ1-1, with no clear D. V lost 8 bases, J lost 7 bases, and 18 bases lay in between. The CDR3 extends over 13 amino acids. Per the germline V gene, CDR1 is SGHRS and CDR2 is YFSETQ. In DNA form, the CDR3 reads TGCGCCAGTGGGGAGGGTCGTGACGGTGAAGCTTTCTTT. As protein: CASGEGRDGEAFF. Combining the CDR3 with reference TRBV5-1 and TRBJ1-1 gives the whole variable domain KAGVTQTPRYLIKTRGQQVTLSCSPISGHRSVSWYQQTPGQGLQFLFEYFSETQRNKGNFPGRFSGRQFSNSRSEMNVSTLELGDSALYLCASGEGRDGEAFFGQGTRLTVV.

The chain has TRBV18 and TRBJ1-5, with 11 bases that match TRBD1. This CDR3 region has 15 residues. V shed 0 bases and J 6 bases; nucleotides not matched to a gene: 1. Germline V gene lookup returns CDR1 KGHSH and CDR2 LQKENI. DNA of the CDR3: TGTGCCAGCTCACCACCGGGACAGGGGGGTCAGCCCCAGCATTTT. Translated, it gives CASSPPGQGGQPQHF.

This chain uses TRBV7-9 with TRBJ1-2, with 7 bases fitting TRBD1. Germline CDR1 reads SEHNR; CDR2 reads FQNEAQ (reference sequence). V shed 1 base and J 5 bases; nucleotides not matched to a gene: 10. The CDR3 covers 16 residues. In nucleotides, the CDR3 is TGTGCCAGCAGCTTAGGGGCCGGGACAGACCTTTATGGCTACACCTTC. Protein sequence: CASSLGAGTDLYGYTF. Complete variable domain (other parts from reference TRBV7-9 and TRBJ1-2): DTGVSQNPRHKITKRGQNVTFRCDPISEHNRLYWYRQTLGQGPEFLTYFQNEAQLEKSRLLSDRFSAERPKGSFSTLEIQRTEQGDSAMYLCASSLGAGTDLYGYTFGSGTRLTVV.

The table lists this clone with a few counts. This chain joins TRBV3-1 (or the pseudogene TRBV3-2) and TRBJ1-4; D is unresolved. The ends were cut back, 4 bases at V and 3 bases at J, with 12 bases in the middle. This CDR3 is built from 15 residues. The germline V gene encodes CDR1 LGHDT and CDR2 YNNKEL (reference sequence). The CDR3 DNA is TGTGCCAGCAGCCCCCGGGGATCGGCTAATGAAAAACTGTTTTTT. This codes for CASSPRGSANEKLFF.

The V call is TRBV9, the J call TRBJ2-5; TRBD2 matches 14 bases. The germline gives CDR1 SGDLS, CDR2 YYNGEE. V shed 0 bases and J 5 bases; nucleotides not matched to a gene: 6. The CDR3 length is 17 residues. CDR3 coding DNA: TGTGCCAGCAGCGTAGGACTAGCGGGAGGGGAAGGTGAGACCCAGTACTTC. Protein product: CASSVGLAGGEGETQYF.

V is TRBV27 and J is TRBJ2-7, with 11 nucleotides matching TRBD2. Germline CDR1 and CDR2: MNHEY and SMNVEV (reference sequence). CDR3 length: 15 residues. Germline trimming cut 7 bases from V and 3 bases from J; bases unmatched to any gene: 8. Written as DNA, the CDR3 is TGTGCCAGCATGTCCCCGGGGACTAGCGGCTACGAGCAGTACTTC. Protein product: CASMSPGTSGYEQYF.

V gene TRBV5-4 combines with J gene TRBJ1-2; no reliable D call. Trimming left V 4 bases short and J 3 bases short, with 13 bases between. The CDR3 covers 14 residues. Germline V gives CDR1 SGHNT, CDR2 YYREEE (reference sequence). The CDR3 loop is CASSEPTGDYGYTF. The CDR3 DNA reads as TGTGCCAGCAGCGAACCGACGGGAGACTATGGCTACACCTTC.

The chain uses TRBV21-1 and TRBJ2-2; the table gives TRBD1 as D, unverified against the DNA. TRBV21-1 corresponds to a pseudogene. CDR3 length equals 15 residues. DNA of the CDR3: TGTGCCAGCAGCGACAGGACAGGGAACACCGGGGAGCTGTTTTTT. Translated, it gives CASSDRTGNTGELFF.

J is TRBJ2-2 and V is TRBV18; no definite D call. V shed 2 bases and J shed 2 bases, with 6 bases lying between them. CDR3 length equals 14 residues. Germline V CDR1 and CDR2: KGHSH, LQKENI. CDR3 DNA sequence: TGTGCCAGCTCACCAGGTAGAAACACCGGGGAGCTGTTTTTT. Its translation is CASSPGRNTGELFF.

V is TRBV5-1 and J is TRBJ2-7, with TRBD2 matching 8 bases. Germline lookup yields CDR1 SGHRS and CDR2 YFSETQ. The junction had 9 bases not matched to a gene; V was cut back by 3 bases and J by 1 base. The CDR3 covers 16 residues. CDR3 region: CASSWIAGSPSYEQYF. The CDR3 DNA follows: TGCGCCAGCAGCTGGATAGCGGGAAGCCCTTCCTACGAGCAGTACTTC.

The chain combines TRBV10-3 with TRBJ2-1, with 8 bases matching TRBD2. Germline loops: CDR1 ENHRY, CDR2 SYGVKD. The CDR3 consists of 15 residues. Trimming cost V 3 bases and J 7 bases; bases outside gene matches: 8. CDR3: CAISEGLAGLNEQFF. The CDR3 region has the DNA TGTGCCATCAGTGAAGGGCTAGCGGGTCTAAATGAGCAGTTCTTC.

This clone has just a few counts. The chain is built from TRBV5-1 and TRBJ2-1; TRBD2 matches at 13 bases. Unmatched junction bases numbered 6, after V lost 5 bases and J lost 4 bases. The germline CDR1 and CDR2 sequences are SGHRS and YFSETQ. The CDR3 is 16 amino acids. CDR3 region: CASSLTSGGTYNEQFF. The CDR3 DNA reads as TGCGCCAGCAGTTTGACTAGCGGGGGGACATACAATGAGCAGTTCTTC.

This chain joins TRBV3-1 (or the pseudogene TRBV3-2) and TRBJ1-5; possible D gene TRBD1, 5 bases. The CDR3 is 17 amino acids. The germline V gene has CDR1 LGHDT and CDR2 YNNKEL (reference sequence). V dropped 0 bases and J dropped 2 bases, with 14 bases sitting between them. DNA for the CDR3: TGTGCCAGCAGCCAAGATCCCAGTGGCAGGGGCAATCAGCCCCAGCATTTT. Protein sequence: CASSQDPSGRGNQPQHF.